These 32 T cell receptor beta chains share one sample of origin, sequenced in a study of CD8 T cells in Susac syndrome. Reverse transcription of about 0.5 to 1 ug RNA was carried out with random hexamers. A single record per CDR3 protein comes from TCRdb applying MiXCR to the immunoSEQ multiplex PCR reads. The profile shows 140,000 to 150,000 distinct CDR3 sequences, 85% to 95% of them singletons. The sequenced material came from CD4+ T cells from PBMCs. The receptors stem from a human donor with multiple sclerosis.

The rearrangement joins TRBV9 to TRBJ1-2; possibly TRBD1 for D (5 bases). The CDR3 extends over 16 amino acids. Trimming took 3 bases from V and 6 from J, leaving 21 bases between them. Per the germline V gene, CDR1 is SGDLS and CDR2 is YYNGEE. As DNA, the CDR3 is TGTGCCAGCAGCGGAATGGGCAGGGCCAAGTGGAATGGCTACACCTTC. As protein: CASSGMGRAKWNGYTF.

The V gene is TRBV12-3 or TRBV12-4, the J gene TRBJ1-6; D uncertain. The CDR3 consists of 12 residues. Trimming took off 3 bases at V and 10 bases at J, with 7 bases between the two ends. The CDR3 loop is CASSFSGSPLHF. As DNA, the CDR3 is TGTGCCAGCAGTTTCTCCGGGTCACCCCTCCACTTT.

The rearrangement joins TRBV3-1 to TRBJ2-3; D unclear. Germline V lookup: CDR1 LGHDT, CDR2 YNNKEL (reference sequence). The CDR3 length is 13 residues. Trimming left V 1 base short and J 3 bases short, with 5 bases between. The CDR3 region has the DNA TGTGCCAGCAGCCAAGCCCTAACAGATACGCAGTATTTT. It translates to CASSQALTDTQYF.

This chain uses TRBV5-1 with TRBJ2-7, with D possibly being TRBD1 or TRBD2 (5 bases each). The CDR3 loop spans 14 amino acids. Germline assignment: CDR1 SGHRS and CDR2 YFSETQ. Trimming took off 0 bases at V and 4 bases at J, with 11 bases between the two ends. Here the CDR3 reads CASSLVGDPYEQYF. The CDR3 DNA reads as TGCGCCAGCAGCTTGGTCGGGGACCCTTACGAGCAGTACTTC.

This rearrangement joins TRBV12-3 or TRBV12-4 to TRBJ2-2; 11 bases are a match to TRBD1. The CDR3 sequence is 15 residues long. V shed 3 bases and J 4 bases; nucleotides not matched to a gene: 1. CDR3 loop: CASSLDRGRTGELFF. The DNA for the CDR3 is TGTGCCAGCAGTTTGGACAGGGGGCGCACCGGGGAGCTGTTTTTT.

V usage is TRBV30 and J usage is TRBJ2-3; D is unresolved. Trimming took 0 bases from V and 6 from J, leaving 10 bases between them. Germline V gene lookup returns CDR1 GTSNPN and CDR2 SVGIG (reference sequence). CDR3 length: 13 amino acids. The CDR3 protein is CAWSVGPGDTQYF. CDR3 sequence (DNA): TGTGCCTGGAGTGTCGGACCCGGGGATACGCAGTATTTT.

In nucleotides, the CDR3 is TGCGCCAGCAGCCAAGATTTTACAGACCGCTATGGCTACACCTTC. It is translated as CASSQDFTDRYGYTF. The chain carries TRBV4-1 and TRBJ1-2; D unclear. The length of the CDR3 is 15 residues. The ends were cut back, 0 bases at V and 4 bases at J, with 12 bases in the middle. Germline CDR1 and CDR2: MGHRA and YSYEKL.

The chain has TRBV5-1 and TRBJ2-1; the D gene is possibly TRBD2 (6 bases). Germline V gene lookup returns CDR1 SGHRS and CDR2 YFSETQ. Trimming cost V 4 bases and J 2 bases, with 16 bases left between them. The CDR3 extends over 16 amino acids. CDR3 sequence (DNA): TGCGCCAGCAGCCCCAGTCCGGCGGGAACCTACAATGAGCAGTTCTTC. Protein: CASSPSPAGTYNEQFF.

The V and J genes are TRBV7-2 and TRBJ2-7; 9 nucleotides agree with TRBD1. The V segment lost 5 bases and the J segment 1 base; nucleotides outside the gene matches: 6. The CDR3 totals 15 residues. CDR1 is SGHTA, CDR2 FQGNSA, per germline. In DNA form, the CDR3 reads TGTGCCAGCAGCCACGACAGGGGGATTTCCTACGAGCAGTACTTC. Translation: CASSHDRGISYEQYF.

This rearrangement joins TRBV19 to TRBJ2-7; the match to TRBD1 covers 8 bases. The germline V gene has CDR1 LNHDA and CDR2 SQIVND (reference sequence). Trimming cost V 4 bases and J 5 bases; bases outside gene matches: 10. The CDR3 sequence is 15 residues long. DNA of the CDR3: TGTGCCAGTAGTACCGGACAGGGCGGGATTAACGAGCAGTACTTC. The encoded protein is CASSTGQGGINEQYF.

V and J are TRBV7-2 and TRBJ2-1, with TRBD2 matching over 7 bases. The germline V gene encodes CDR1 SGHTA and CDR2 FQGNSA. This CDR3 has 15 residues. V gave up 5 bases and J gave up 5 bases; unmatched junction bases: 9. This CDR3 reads CASSMRLARDNEQFF. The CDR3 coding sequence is TGTGCCAGCAGCATGAGACTAGCCCGTGACAATGAGCAGTTCTTC.

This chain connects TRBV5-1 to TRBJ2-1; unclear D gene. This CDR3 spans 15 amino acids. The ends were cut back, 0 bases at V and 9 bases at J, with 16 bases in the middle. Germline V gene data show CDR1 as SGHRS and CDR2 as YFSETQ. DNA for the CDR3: TGCGCCAGCAGCTTGGAGGGTAACCTCGGCGGTGAGCAGTTCTTC. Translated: CASSLEGNLGGEQFF.

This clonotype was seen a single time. CDR3 DNA sequence: TGTGCCAGCAGTCCGGCCCCGGGCACGGCGGGAGAGGGTGAGCAGTTCTTC. Its protein is CASSPAPGTAGEGEQFF. The chain couples TRBV12-3 or TRBV12-4 to TRBJ2-1, with 7 bases matching TRBD2. CDR3 length: 17 amino acids. The J segment lost 9 bases and the V segment lost 5 bases, leaving 19 bases of the junction unmatched.

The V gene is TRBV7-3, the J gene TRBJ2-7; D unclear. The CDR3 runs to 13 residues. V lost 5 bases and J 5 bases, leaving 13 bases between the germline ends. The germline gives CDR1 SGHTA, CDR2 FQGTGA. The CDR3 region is CASSQNSRDEQYF. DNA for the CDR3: TGTGCCAGCAGCCAAAACTCCAGAGACGAGCAGTACTTC.

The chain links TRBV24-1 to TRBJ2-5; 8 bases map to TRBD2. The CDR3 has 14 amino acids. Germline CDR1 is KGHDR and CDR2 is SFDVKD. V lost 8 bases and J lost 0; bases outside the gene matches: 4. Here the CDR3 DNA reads TGTGCCACCACCCCGGGAGGGAACCAAGAGACCCAGTACTTC. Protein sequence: CATTPGGNQETQYF.

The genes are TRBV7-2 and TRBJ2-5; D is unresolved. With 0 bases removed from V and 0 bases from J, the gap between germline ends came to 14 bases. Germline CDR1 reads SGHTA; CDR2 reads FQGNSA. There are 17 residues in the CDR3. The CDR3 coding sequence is TGTGCCAGCAGCTTAGCCGGCGGTACCCAGTACCAAGAGACCCAGTACTTC. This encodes CASSLAGGTQYQETQYF.

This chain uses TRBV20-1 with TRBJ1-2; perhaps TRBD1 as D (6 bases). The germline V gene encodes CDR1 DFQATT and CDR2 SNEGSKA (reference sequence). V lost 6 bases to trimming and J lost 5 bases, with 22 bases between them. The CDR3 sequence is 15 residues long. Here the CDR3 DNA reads TGCAGTGCCTTCGTATCGACAGGTAGCCTTTATGGCTACACCTTC. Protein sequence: CSAFVSTGSLYGYTF.

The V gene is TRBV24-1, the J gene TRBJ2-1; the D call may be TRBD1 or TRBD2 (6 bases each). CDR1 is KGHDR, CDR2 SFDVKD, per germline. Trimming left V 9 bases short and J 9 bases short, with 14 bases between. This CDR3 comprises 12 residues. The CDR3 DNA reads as TGTGCCACCGGAGGGGGGAGAGGTGAGCAGTTCTTC. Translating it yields CATGGGRGEQFF.

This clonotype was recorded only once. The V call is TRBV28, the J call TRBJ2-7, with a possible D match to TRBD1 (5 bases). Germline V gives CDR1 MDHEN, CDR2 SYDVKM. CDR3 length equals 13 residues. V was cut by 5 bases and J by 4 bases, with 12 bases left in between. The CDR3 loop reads CASSPLTVYEQYF. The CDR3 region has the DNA TGTGCCAGCAGTCCGCTGACAGTATACGAGCAGTACTTC.

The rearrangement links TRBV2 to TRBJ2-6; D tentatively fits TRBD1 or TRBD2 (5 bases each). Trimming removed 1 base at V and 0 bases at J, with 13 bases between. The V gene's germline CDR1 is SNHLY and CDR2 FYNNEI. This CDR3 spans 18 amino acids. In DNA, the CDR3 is TGTGCCAGCAGTGAAGGGGGCGCAGGGAGCTCTGGGGCCAACGTCCTGACTTTC. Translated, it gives CASSEGGAGSSGANVLTF.

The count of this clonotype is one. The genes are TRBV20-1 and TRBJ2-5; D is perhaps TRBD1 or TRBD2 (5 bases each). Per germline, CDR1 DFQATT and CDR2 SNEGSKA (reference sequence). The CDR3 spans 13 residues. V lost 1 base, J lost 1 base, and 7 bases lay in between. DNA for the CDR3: TGCAGTGCTAGAGGGGGGTTCCAAGAGACCCAGTACTTC. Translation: CSARGGFQETQYF.

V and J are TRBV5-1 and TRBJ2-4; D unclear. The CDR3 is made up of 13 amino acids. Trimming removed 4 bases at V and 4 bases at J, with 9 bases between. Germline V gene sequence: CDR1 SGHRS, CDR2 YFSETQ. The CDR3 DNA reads TGCGCCAGCAGCGCCCAGGCGAAAAACATTCAGTACTTC. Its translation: CASSAQAKNIQYF. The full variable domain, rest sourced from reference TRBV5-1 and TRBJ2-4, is KAGVTQTPRYLIKTRGQQVTLSCSPISGHRSVSWYQQTPGQGLQFLFEYFSETQRNKGNFPGRFSGRQFSNSRSEMNVSTLELGDSALYLCASSAQAKNIQYFGAGTRLSVL.

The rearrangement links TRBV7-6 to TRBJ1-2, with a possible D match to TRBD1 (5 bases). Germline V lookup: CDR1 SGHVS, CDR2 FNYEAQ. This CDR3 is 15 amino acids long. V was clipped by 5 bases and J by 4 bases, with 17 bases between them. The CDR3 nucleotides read TGTGCCAGCAGCCCAATATCGGGGGAAGTCTATGGCTACACCTTC. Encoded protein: CASSPISGEVYGYTF.

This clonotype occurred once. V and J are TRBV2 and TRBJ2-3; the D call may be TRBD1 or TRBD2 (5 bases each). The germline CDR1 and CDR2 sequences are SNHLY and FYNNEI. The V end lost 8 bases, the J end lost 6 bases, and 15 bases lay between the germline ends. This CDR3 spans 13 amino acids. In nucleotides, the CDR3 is TGTGCCAGCTACCTTCCGGGGCCCGATACGCAGTATTTT. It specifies CASYLPGPDTQYF.

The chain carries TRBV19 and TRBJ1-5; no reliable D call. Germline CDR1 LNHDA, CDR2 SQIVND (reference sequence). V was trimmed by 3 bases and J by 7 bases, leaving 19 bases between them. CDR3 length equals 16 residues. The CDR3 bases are TGTGCCAGTAGTATCGGGCAGTTACTTCTAGGGCAGCCCCAGCATTTT. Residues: CASSIGQLLLGQPQHF. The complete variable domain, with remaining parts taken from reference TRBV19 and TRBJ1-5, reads DGGITQSPKYLFRKEGQNVTLSCEQNLNHDAMYWYRQDPGQGLRLIYYSQIVNDFQKGDIAEGYSVSREKKESFPLTVTSAQKNPTAFYLCASSIGQLLLGQPQHFGDGTRLSIL.

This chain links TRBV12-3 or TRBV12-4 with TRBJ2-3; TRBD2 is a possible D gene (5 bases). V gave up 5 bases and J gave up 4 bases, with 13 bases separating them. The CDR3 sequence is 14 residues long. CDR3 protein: CASSPDQLADTQYF. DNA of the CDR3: TGTGCCAGCAGTCCCGATCAACTAGCAGATACGCAGTATTTT.

This CDR3 is CASSYMEDIQYF. DNA of the CDR3: TGTGCCAGCAGCTATATGGAGGACATTCAGTACTTC. The chain combines TRBV7-2 with TRBJ2-4; a possible D gene is TRBD2 (5 bases). Per the germline V gene, CDR1 is SGHTA and CDR2 is FQGNSA. The ends were cut back, 4 bases at V and 8 bases at J, with 9 bases in the middle. The CDR3 is made up of 12 amino acids.

The CDR3 protein is CSAIKTKGGYTF. The CDR3, as DNA: TGCAGTGCTATTAAGACAAAAGGTGGCTACACCTTC. The rearrangement links TRBV20-1 to TRBJ1-2; unclear D gene. In germline, CDR1 is DFQATT, CDR2 SNEGSKA (reference sequence). The V end was cut by 4 bases, the J end by 7 bases, with 13 bases between. The CDR3 runs 12 residues.

The CDR3 DNA sequence: TGTGCCAGCAGCTTAGCGAGCCAGGATTATGGCTACACCTTC. Translation: CASSLASQDYGYTF. V is TRBV7-9 and J is TRBJ1-2; D is ambiguous. Deletions cut 0 bases from V and 5 bases from J, with 10 bases between. CDR3 length: 14 residues. Germline CDR1 and CDR2: SEHNR and FQNEAQ (reference sequence).

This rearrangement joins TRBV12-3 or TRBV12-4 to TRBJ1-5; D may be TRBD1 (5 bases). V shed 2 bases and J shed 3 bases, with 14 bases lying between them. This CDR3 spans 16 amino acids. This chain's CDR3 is CASSLSGGIYNQPQHF. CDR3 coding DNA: TGTGCCAGCAGTTTATCTGGGGGGATTTACAATCAGCCCCAGCATTTT.

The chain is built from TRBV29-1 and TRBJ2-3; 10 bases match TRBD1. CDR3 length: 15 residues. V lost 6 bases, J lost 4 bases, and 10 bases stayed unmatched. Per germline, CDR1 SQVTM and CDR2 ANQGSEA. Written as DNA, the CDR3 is TGCAGCGTACGCGCCGGGACAGGGGATGCAGATACGCAGTATTTT. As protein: CSVRAGTGDADTQYF.

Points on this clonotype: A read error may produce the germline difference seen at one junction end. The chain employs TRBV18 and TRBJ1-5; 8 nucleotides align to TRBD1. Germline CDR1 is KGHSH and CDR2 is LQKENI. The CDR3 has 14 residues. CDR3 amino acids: CASSAGTGNQPQHF. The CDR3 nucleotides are TGTGCCAGCTCGGCCGGGACAGGCAACCAGCCCCAGCATTTT.